These 7 T cell receptor beta chains were all obtained from the same sample, sequenced in a study of tumor-infiltrating lymphocytes in primary liver carcinoma. Starting material of around 460 ng total RNA yielded TCR beta cDNA via a constant-region primer. Slightly modified ARM-PCR served as the procedure for the TCR beta libraries. These libraries came from three rounds of nested multiplex PCR. The first two PCR rounds used TRBV1-TRBV30 forward primers with a C-beta reverse primer, around 10 cycles each. MiXCR, run by TCRdb on the multiplex PCR reads, gives a single entry per CDR3 protein. The sample lists about 99,000 distinct CDR3 sequences; around two thirds were seen once. From unsorted bulk tissue weighing roughly 19-32 mg, DNA and RNA were co-extracted. The sequenced sample was liver tumor tissue from sampling region 5. The subset here: tumor region T5, tumor centre. The receptors come from a woman aged 60 to 75 with primary liver carcinoma and hepatitis B virus infection.

A note on this clonotype: The junction differs from germline at one of its ends, possibly a read error. The chain couples TRBV25-1 to TRBJ2-4; TRBD2 might be the D (5 bases). Germline lookup yields CDR1 MGHDK and CDR2 SYGVNS. This CDR3 has 16 amino acids. The CDR3 DNA is TGTGCTAGCAGTGAGGTAAAGAGGGCCGGCAAAAACATTCAGTACTTC. It specifies CASSEVKRAGKNIQYF. Full variable domain (remainder filled in from reference TRBV25-1 and TRBJ2-4): EADIYQTPRYLVIGTGKKITLECSQTMGHDKMYWYQQDPGMELHLIHYSYGVNSTEKGDLSSESTVSRIRTEHFPLTLESARPSHTSQYLCASSEVKRAGKNIQYFGAGTRLSVL.

Turning to this clonotype: The junction departs from the called germline gene at one end, perhaps through a read error. This chain connects TRBV12-3 or TRBV12-4 to TRBJ2-3; D unresolved. This CDR3 contains 12 residues. In DNA, the CDR3 is TGTGCCAACAGTCTCTCCCAAGATACGCAGTATTTT. Encoded protein: CANSLSQDTQYF.

This clonotype showed up many times. The chain employs TRBV7-9 and TRBJ1-2; TRBD1 matches 7 bases. The V segment lost 5 bases and the J segment 5 bases; nucleotides outside the gene matches: 8. This CDR3 has 14 residues. CDR1 is SEHNR, CDR2 FQNEAQ, per germline (reference sequence). The CDR3 reads CASSETGDSYGYTF. CDR3 in DNA: TGTGCCAGCAGCGAAACAGGGGACTCATATGGCTACACCTTC. The whole variable domain, filled in from reference TRBV7-9 and TRBJ1-2, reads DTGVSQNPRHKITKRGQNVTFRCDPISEHNRLYWYRQTLGQGPEFLTYFQNEAQLEKSRLLSDRFSAERPKGSFSTLEIQRTEQGDSAMYLCASSETGDSYGYTFGSGTRLTVV.

V and J are TRBV11-2 and TRBJ2-5, with 9 positions matching TRBD1. The CDR3 totals 14 residues. Germline CDR1 is SGHAT and CDR2 is FQNNGV. The CDR3 spells CARSWRQGEGTQYF. Written as DNA, the CDR3 is TGTGCTAGGAGCTGGAGACAGGGGGAAGGGACCCAGTACTTC.

Concerning this clonotype: Here the CDR3 omits its conserved ending phenylalanine or tryptophan, so a read error is the likely source. V and J are TRBV4-1 and TRBJ2-1; 10 bases fit TRBD2. J lost 13 bases, V lost 5 bases, and 17 bases had no gene match. The CDR3 length is 16 residues. Germline loops: CDR1 MGHRA, CDR2 YSYEKL. CDR3 sequence reads: CASSSRLAGDHNGQFI. The CDR3 nucleotides are TGCGCCAGCAGCTCCCGTCTAGCGGGAGACCACAATGGACAGTTCATC.

As to this clonotype: This may arise from a read error, as a much more abundant clone is one base away. The V call is TRBV10-3, the J call TRBJ2-1, with 10 bases that match TRBD2. The CDR3 length is 16 residues. V shed 2 bases and J 11 bases; nucleotides not matched to a gene: 12. Germline V CDR1 and CDR2: ENHRY, SYGVKD. CDR3 residues: CAISEPGTVTSGQQFF. The CDR3 DNA is TGTGCCATCAGTGAGCCAGGGACTGTGACTAGCGGGCAGCAGTTCTTC.

Details on this clonotype: The conserved phenylalanine or tryptophan normally closing the CDR3 is absent here, so this likely arose from a read error. This chain links TRBV12-3 or TRBV12-4 with TRBJ1-6; tentatively, D is TRBD1 (5 bases). V lost 3 bases, J lost 10 bases, and 13 bases lay in between. This CDR3 contains 14 residues. CDR3 in DNA: TGTGCCAGCAGTTTGATAGGCGGGGGGTCACCCCTCCACCTT. Protein sequence: CASSLIGGGSPLHL.